The clone carrying this T cell receptor beta chain was detected once. Its target is unknown. Assay: immunoSEQ multiplex PCR; the TCRdb copy retains only in-frame clones and omits some. The data contain 68,000 or so clones, roughly 93% of them singletons. The CDR3 consists of 13 residues. Per the germline V gene, CDR1 is SQVTM and CDR2 is ANQGSEA. V shed 4 bases and J shed 2 bases, with 8 bases lying between them. The data were taken from a study of lymphopenia after photon versus proton radiotherapy. Study-wide points: In patients who died, overall survival fell as post-nadir TCR diversity dropped more. Survival link was tested only in deceased patients; proton benefit remains a possibility. Oligoclonal CD8+ Temra expansion after nadir drove photon patients' diversity drop. Proton therapy kept repertoires fairly stable, unlike photons, which gained effector/memory cells.

This specimen consisted of peripheral blood, obtained from a patient treated with photon-based radiotherapy. The sequence came from a woman in her 70s with pancreatic cancer. This chain connects TRBV29-1 to TRBJ2-2; D unclear. The CDR3 DNA reads as TGCAGCGTTGCCCCCGGAAACACCGGGGAGCTGTTTTTT. Amino acid sequence: CSVAPGNTGELFF.